Presented here are 29 T cell receptor beta chains from one specimen sequenced in a study of Ad26.COV2.S vaccination and SARS-CoV-2 variants (dated by TCRdb to the early 2020s). The treatment or condition label on this specimen signifies: approximately 18 received Ad26.COV2.S at low or high dose, single or two shots; 5 received placebo; per-sample allocation not given. For vaccine and placebo recipients, the sequenced repertoires came from samples collected on day 63 after the first injection. The library was made by the immunoSEQ multiplex PCR assay. TCRdb took over this immuneACCESS table, retaining in-frame rearrangements with V and J assigned. Such tables are incomplete; in checked studies, under half of the missing clones stem from an unresolved V gene, and the remainder is unexplained. The table for this sample lists a few hundred thousand clones; approximately 90% of them were counted only once. Of the sample, roughly an eighth falls within the top ten clones.

The sequenced sample was peripheral blood, obtained in a trial of Ad26.COV2.S vaccine versus placebo. These receptors originate from a person aged 18-65 years who received the Ad26.COV2.S COVID-19 vaccine or a placebo.

The chain links TRBV20-1 to TRBJ2-1, with 9 positions matching TRBD2. This CDR3 is 10 amino acids long. V shed 5 bases and J 14 bases; nucleotides not matched to a gene: 4. Germline V CDR1 and CDR2: DFQATT, SNEGSKA (reference sequence). Here the CDR3 reads CSAGTSRKFF. DNA of the CDR3: TGCAGTGCTGGGACTAGCCGAAAGTTCTTC.

V usage is TRBV5-1 and J usage is TRBJ2-1; 9 bases align to TRBD2. The CDR3 is made up of 17 amino acids. Germline trimming cut 6 bases from V and 4 bases from J; bases unmatched to any gene: 14. CDR1 and CDR2 from the germline V gene are SGHRS and YFSETQ. The CDR3 region is CASTPGASGTMYNEQFF. The CDR3 DNA sequence: TGCGCCAGCACCCCTGGGGCTAGCGGGACGATGTACAATGAGCAGTTCTTC.

The gene calls are TRBV6-5 and TRBJ2-1; D possibly corresponds to TRBD1 (6 bases). The germline V gene has CDR1 MNHEY and CDR2 SVGAGI. This CDR3 is 15 amino acids long. Trimming took 8 bases from V and 5 from J, leaving 19 bases between them. The chain's CDR3 is CASRPDWGQDNEQFF. CDR3 nucleotides: TGTGCCAGCCGGCCAGACTGGGGGCAGGACAATGAGCAGTTCTTC.

The rearrangement links TRBV15 to TRBJ1-2; the D is unclear. V dropped 0 bases and J dropped 4 bases, with 15 bases sitting between them. Germline V lookup: CDR1 LNHNV, CDR2 YYDKDF (reference sequence). There are 16 residues in the CDR3. The CDR3, as DNA: TGTGCCACCAGCAGAGATAAGGAAATAGGACGCTATGGCTACACCTTC. The encoded protein is CATSRDKEIGRYGYTF. The variable domain in full, completed from reference TRBV15 and TRBJ1-2, reads DAMVIQNPRYQVTQFGKPVTLSCSQTLNHNVMYWYQQKSSQAPKLLFHYYDKDFNNEADTPDNFQSRRPNTSFCFLDIRSPGLGDTAMYLCATSRDKEIGRYGYTFGSGTRLTVV.

The J gene is TRBJ2-5, the V gene TRBV18; no clear D. The CDR3 is 12 residues long. The V and J ends lost 5 bases and 1 base respectively, with 5 bases between them. Germline loops: CDR1 KGHSH, CDR2 LQKENI. The CDR3 sequence: CASSTVQETQYF. CDR3 in DNA: TGTGCCAGCTCAACAGTCCAAGAGACCCAGTACTTC.

This rearrangement joins TRBV6-5 to TRBJ1-4; 8 positions agree with TRBD1. The V gene end was trimmed by 0 bases and the J gene end by 6 bases; junction bases not matched to a gene: 3. The germline CDR1 and CDR2 sequences are MNHEY and SVGAGI. The CDR3 spans 15 residues. DNA for the CDR3: TGTGCCAGCAGTTACTCGGACAGGGCTGATGAAAAACTGTTTTTT. It translates to CASSYSDRADEKLFF.

This sequence joins TRBV11-3 and TRBJ2-2; possibly TRBD1 or TRBD2 for D (6 bases each). Germline CDR1 is SGHNT and CDR2 is YENEEA. The CDR3 runs to 17 residues. The V and J ends lost 4 bases and 5 bases respectively, with 20 bases between them. CDR3 coding DNA: TGTGCCAGCAGCTCCGAGGACAGTTTGGAGGGAACCGGGGAGCTGTTTTTT. Its protein product is CASSSEDSLEGTGELFF.

The genes are TRBV15 and TRBJ1-4; weak D call: TRBD1 (6 bases). The germline V gene encodes CDR1 LNHNV and CDR2 YYDKDF (reference sequence). The V gene lost 3 bases and the J gene lost 7 bases, with 15 bases spanning the gap. The CDR3 extends over 15 amino acids. The chain's CDR3 is CATSRLQGPSEKLFF. The CDR3, as DNA: TGTGCCACCAGCAGGCTACAGGGCCCATCTGAAAAACTGTTTTTT. The entire variable domain, with the rest obtained from reference TRBV15 and TRBJ1-4, is as follows: DAMVIQNPRYQVTQFGKPVTLSCSQTLNHNVMYWYQQKSSQAPKLLFHYYDKDFNNEADTPDNFQSRRPNTSFCFLDIRSPGLGDTAMYLCATSRLQGPSEKLFFGSGTQLSVL.

The chain carries TRBV18 and TRBJ2-5; D is ambiguous. Trimming removed 6 bases at V and 5 bases at J, with 13 bases between. This CDR3 is 13 amino acids long. Germline V gives CDR1 KGHSH, CDR2 LQKENI. The CDR3 DNA reads TGTGCCAGCTCCCCTGGTCGAAGCGAGACCCAGTACTTC. This translates into CASSPGRSETQYF. Using reference TRBV18 and TRBJ2-5 for the parts outside the CDR3, the full variable domain is NAGVMQNPRHLVRRRGQEARLRCSPMKGHSHVYWYRQLPEEGLKFMVYLQKENIIDESGMPKERFSAEFPKEGPSILRIQQVVRGDSAAYFCASSPGRSETQYFGPGTRLLVL.

The chain links TRBV5-6 to TRBJ2-5, with D maybe TRBD1 (6 bases). V was clipped by 4 bases and J by 3 bases, with 13 bases between them. Germline assignment: CDR1 SGHDT and CDR2 YYEEEE. CDR3 size: 14 residues. CDR3 nucleotide sequence: TGTGCCAGCAGCCTAAAGGGGGTCGAAGAGACCCAGTACTTC. Its protein product is CASSLKGVEETQYF.

The chain uses TRBV27 and TRBJ1-2; no clear D. The CDR3 loop spans 14 amino acids. Trimming cost V 4 bases and J 0 bases, with 9 bases left between them. Germline V gene lookup returns CDR1 MNHEY and CDR2 SMNVEV (reference sequence). The CDR3, as DNA: TGTGCCAGCAGTTCCATAAGGTCTAACTATGGCTACACCTTC. Amino acids: CASSSIRSNYGYTF.

The chain employs TRBV29-1 and TRBJ2-7, with 7 bases identical to TRBD1. J gave up 2 bases and V 6 bases, and 10 bases lay outside the gene matches. The germline V gene has CDR1 SQVTM and CDR2 ANQGSEA. There are 14 residues in the CDR3. In DNA, the CDR3 is TGCAGCGTGCCCCACGACAGGGTGCCCTACGAGCAGTACTTC. This codes for CSVPHDRVPYEQYF.

For the CDR3, the DNA is TGTGCCAGCAGCTTAGGGTACGAGCAGTACTTC. It translates to CASSLGYEQYF. This rearrangement joins TRBV5-6 to TRBJ2-7; D gene ambiguous. The CDR3 has 11 amino acids. V was shortened by 2 bases and J by 4 bases, with 4 bases between the two germline ends. Germline V gene data show CDR1 as SGHDT and CDR2 as YYEEEE.

The V gene is TRBV20-1, the J gene TRBJ2-7; TRBD2 matches at 7 bases. Germline CDR1 and CDR2: DFQATT and SNEGSKA (reference sequence). The V and J ends lost 7 bases and 5 bases, in that order; junction bases with no gene match: 5. The CDR3 is made up of 11 amino acids. The CDR3 spells CSVSSGHEQYF. CDR3 DNA sequence: TGCAGTGTCTCTAGCGGTCACGAGCAGTACTTC.

V gene TRBV5-4 combines with J gene TRBJ2-5, with 11 bases aligning to TRBD1. Losses at the gene ends were 4 bases for V and 4 bases for J; bases not matched to a gene: 9. Germline CDR1 reads SGHNT; CDR2 reads YYREEE (reference sequence). CDR3 length equals 16 residues. CDR3 bases: TGTGCCAGCAGCACACGGCCGGGACAGGGGGGAGAGACCCAGTACTTC. It is translated as CASSTRPGQGGETQYF.

The chain has TRBV5-6 and TRBJ1-4, with 7 positions matching TRBD1. Germline values: CDR1 SGHDT, CDR2 YYEEEE. The ends lost 3 bases at V and 5 bases at J; junction bases unmatched: 4. The CDR3 is 14 amino acids. The CDR3 DNA sequence: TGTGCCAGCAGCTCGACAGGGACGAATGAAAAACTGTTTTTT. Amino acid sequence: CASSSTGTNEKLFF.

This clone was counted a single time. The same CDR3 arises from other DNA sequences in this sample as well. The rearrangement links TRBV7-9 to TRBJ2-1; 8 nucleotides align to TRBD2. Trimming removed 5 bases from V and 6 bases from J; junction bases left unmatched: 6. Looked up from germline, CDR1 is SEHNR and CDR2 is FQNEAQ (reference sequence). The CDR3 contains 14 residues. DNA for the CDR3: TGTGCCAGCAGCCTCGGACTAGCTGGCAATGAGCAGTTCTTC. Its translation: CASSLGLAGNEQFF. Full variable domain (missing parts from reference TRBV7-9 and TRBJ2-1): DTGVSQNPRHKITKRGQNVTFRCDPISEHNRLYWYRQTLGQGPEFLTYFQNEAQLEKSRLLSDRFSAERPKGSFSTLEIQRTEQGDSAMYLCASSLGLAGNEQFFGPGTRLTVL.

The chain uses TRBV4-2 and TRBJ2-7; D could derive from TRBD1 or TRBD2 (5 bases each). The CDR3 loop spans 17 amino acids. The V end lost 2 bases, the J end lost 5 bases, and 22 bases lay between the germline ends. The V gene's germline CDR1 is LGHNA and CDR2 YNFKEQ. Here the CDR3 reads CASSQPLPGTLNDEQYF. Here the CDR3 DNA reads TGTGCCAGCAGCCAACCTCTACCCGGGACCCTAAACGACGAGCAGTACTTC.

V and J are TRBV7-9 and TRBJ2-7; 8 nucleotides line up with TRBD2. V shed 1 base and J 2 bases; nucleotides not matched to a gene: 7. Germline V CDR1 and CDR2: SEHNR, FQNEAQ (reference sequence). The CDR3 totals 16 residues. The CDR3 nucleotides are TGTGCCAGCAGCTTAGGAGCCGGGACTAGGACCTACGAGCAGTACTTC. This sequence encodes CASSLGAGTRTYEQYF.

The chain has TRBV5-1 and TRBJ2-1, with TRBD2 matching 10 bases. The germline gives CDR1 SGHRS, CDR2 YFSETQ. Germline trimming cut 2 bases from V and 7 bases from J; bases unmatched to any gene: 15. The CDR3 is 18 amino acids. The CDR3 nucleotides are TGCGCCAGCAGCTTCTCGTCCAGGGGGCTAGCGGGAGTAAATGAGCAGTTCTTC. It codes for CASSFSSRGLAGVNEQFF.

The V and J genes are TRBV7-9 and TRBJ2-7; D remains unclear. From germline, CDR1 is SEHNR and CDR2 FQNEAQ (reference sequence). With 1 base removed from V and 3 bases from J, the gap between germline ends came to 10 bases. The CDR3 is made up of 14 amino acids. The CDR3 protein is CASSLDSRNYEQYF. Here the CDR3 DNA reads TGTGCCAGCAGCTTAGACAGCCGGAACTACGAGCAGTACTTC.

This sequence joins TRBV9 and TRBJ2-2; TRBD1 is a possible D gene (5 bases). The V and J ends lost 3 bases and 7 bases respectively, with 10 bases between them. CDR3 length: 13 residues. CDR1 SGDLS and CDR2 YYNGEE come from the germline V gene. CDR3 in DNA: TGTGCCAGCAGCGGACCAGGGATCGGGGAGCTGTTTTTT. Its protein is CASSGPGIGELFF.

The V call is TRBV12-5, the J call TRBJ1-1; D call uncertain. Trimming shortened V by 1 base and J by 8 bases, and 14 bases separated the two germline ends. The CDR3 runs 14 residues. CDR1 LGHNT and CDR2 FRNRAP come from the germline V gene. The CDR3 coding sequence is TGTGCTAGTGGTTTGGCCCGGAACGGCTTAGAAGCTTTCTTT. Protein product: CASGLARNGLEAFF.

As regards this clone: This specimen includes other DNA sequences encoding the same CDR3. The chain uses TRBV7-6 and TRBJ1-1; no definite D call. The ends were cut back, 2 bases at V and 0 bases at J, with 10 bases in the middle. The CDR3 has 15 residues. Per germline, CDR1 SGHVS and CDR2 FNYEAQ. CDR3 sequence: CASSLPGGMNTEAFF. CDR3 nucleotide sequence: TGTGCCAGCAGCTTACCGGGAGGTATGAACACTGAAGCTTTCTTT.

The chain carries TRBV20-1 and TRBJ2-7, with D perhaps matching TRBD2 (5 bases). V lost 6 bases and J 3 bases, leaving 9 bases between the germline ends. The germline CDR1 and CDR2 sequences are DFQATT and SNEGSKA (reference sequence). The CDR3 extends over 11 amino acids. The CDR3 nucleotides are TGCAGTGCCGAAGGGAGCTACGAGCAGTACTTC. As protein: CSAEGSYEQYF.

Concerning this clone: Other DNA variants within this sample encode the same CDR3. The rearrangement joins TRBV3-1 (or the pseudogene TRBV3-2) to TRBJ2-5; 7 positions agree with TRBD1. Germline CDR1 LGHDT, CDR2 YNNKEL (reference sequence). This CDR3 has 13 residues. Germline trimming cut 4 bases from V and 2 bases from J; bases unmatched to any gene: 1. CDR3 bases: TGTGCCAGCAGCCTGGGACAGCAAGAGACCCAGTACTTC. This encodes CASSLGQQETQYF.

The chain uses TRBV6-5 and TRBJ2-7, with 8 nucleotides matching TRBD2. Losses at the gene ends were 0 bases for V and 7 bases for J; bases not matched to a gene: 2. The CDR3 is 13 amino acids. Germline V gives CDR1 MNHEY, CDR2 SVGAGI. The CDR3 here is CASSYSGLEEQYF. The DNA of the CDR3 is TGTGCCAGCAGTTACTCGGGACTAGAAGAGCAGTACTTC.

This chain connects TRBV7-2 to TRBJ1-1; no clear D gene. There are 13 residues in the CDR3. V gave up 1 base and J gave up 3 bases, with 6 bases separating them. CDR1 is SGHTA and CDR2 is FQGNSA in the germline V gene. CDR3 protein: CASSLGLDTEAFF. The CDR3 DNA reads as TGTGCCAGCAGCTTAGGGCTAGACACTGAAGCTTTCTTT.

Points on this clone: Other DNA variants within this sample encode the same CDR3. The chain couples TRBV5-1 to TRBJ2-3; D gene uncertain. The CDR3 totals 13 residues. V was cut by 2 bases and J by 1 base, with 5 bases left in between. From germline, CDR1 is SGHRS and CDR2 YFSETQ. The CDR3 region has the DNA TGCGCCAGCAGCTTAAGCGGCACAGATACGCAGTATTTT. The encoded protein is CASSLSGTDTQYF.